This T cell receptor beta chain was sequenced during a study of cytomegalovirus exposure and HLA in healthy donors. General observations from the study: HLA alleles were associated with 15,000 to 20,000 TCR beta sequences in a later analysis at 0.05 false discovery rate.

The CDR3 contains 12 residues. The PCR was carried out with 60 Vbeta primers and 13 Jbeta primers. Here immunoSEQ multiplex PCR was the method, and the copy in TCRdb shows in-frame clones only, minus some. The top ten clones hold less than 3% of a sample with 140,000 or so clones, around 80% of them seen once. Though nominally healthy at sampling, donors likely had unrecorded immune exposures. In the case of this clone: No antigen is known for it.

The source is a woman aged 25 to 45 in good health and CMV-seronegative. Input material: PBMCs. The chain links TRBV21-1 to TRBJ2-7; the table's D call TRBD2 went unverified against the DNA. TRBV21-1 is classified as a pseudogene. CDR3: CASSPIRGEQYF. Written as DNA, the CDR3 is TGTGCCAGCAGCCCCATAAGAGGCGAGCAGTACTTC.